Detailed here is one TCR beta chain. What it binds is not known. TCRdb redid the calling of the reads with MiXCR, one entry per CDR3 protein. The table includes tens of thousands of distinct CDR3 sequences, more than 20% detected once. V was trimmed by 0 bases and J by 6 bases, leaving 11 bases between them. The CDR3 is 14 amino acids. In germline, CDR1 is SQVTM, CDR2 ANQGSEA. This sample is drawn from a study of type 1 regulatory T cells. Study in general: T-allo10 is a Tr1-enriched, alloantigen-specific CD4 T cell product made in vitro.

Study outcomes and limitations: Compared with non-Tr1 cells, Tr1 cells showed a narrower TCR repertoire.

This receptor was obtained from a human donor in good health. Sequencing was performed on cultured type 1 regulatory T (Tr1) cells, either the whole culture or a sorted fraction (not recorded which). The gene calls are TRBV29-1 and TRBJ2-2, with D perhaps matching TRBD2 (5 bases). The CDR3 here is CSVEERDGAGELFF. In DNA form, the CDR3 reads TGCAGCGTTGAAGAGAGGGATGGCGCCGGGGAGCTGTTTTTT.